The TCR beta chain described here comes from a study of blood T cell repertoires in COVID-19. Study as a whole: Whether acute or convalescent, the COVID-19 samples came from the United States, Italy and Spain.

Repertoires were generated with immunoSEQ multiplex PCR, while TCRdb's copy carries only in-frame clones and drops some. This sample has fewer than 400,000 clones, with around 86% found just once. This CDR3 is built from 12 residues. Trimming at V came to 8 bases and at J to 7 bases, leaving 3 bases not matched to a gene. Germline V gene data show CDR1 as SNHLY and CDR2 as FYNNEI. Clinical history as reported by participants underpinned cohort assignment. This TCR was recovered from a man aged 55-75 years who had recovered from COVID-19. The genes are TRBV2 and TRBJ1-4, with 8 bases lining up with TRBD1. Sequencing was carried out using PBMCs or T cells enriched from blood (not recorded which). CDR3 region: CASQGAGEKLFF. The CDR3 DNA sequence: TGTGCCAGCCAGGGGGCGGGTGAAAAACTGTTTTTT.